This note documents a single TCR beta chain sequence. Its antigen is not known. Some clones are missing from TCRdb's copy, which holds only in-frame ones; the method was immunoSEQ multiplex PCR. The sample has more than 500,000 clones; about 95% are singletons. The CDR3 spans 13 residues. In germline, CDR1 is MNHEY, CDR2 SMNVEV (reference sequence). With 3 bases clipped from V and 6 bases from J, the junction kept 3 bases outside the gene matches. Naive CD8 cells, CD45RO-negative and positively selected for CCR7, excluded terminally differentiated effector memory CD45RA+ cells. This entry belongs to a study of shared clonotypes between healthy human individuals. Study-level points and caveats: Specimens sampled were limited to blood, with tissue repertoires likely differing.

The sample comprised naive CD8+ T cells sorted from blood. The sequence was obtained from a woman aged 25 to 45 in good health. V is TRBV27 and J is TRBJ2-7; 9 bases fit TRBD2. Here the CDR3 reads CASSFSGRSEQYF. The DNA of the CDR3 is TGTGCCAGCAGTTTTAGCGGGAGATCCGAGCAGTACTTC.